These 14 T cell receptor beta chains were sequenced from one sample in a study of identical twins (dated by TCRdb to about 2016). The library was generated by 5' RACE. This sample was sequenced with an Illumina HiSeq 2000. TCRdb ran its own pipeline on the public reads, namely fastp trimming at Q25 and MiXCR clone calling, and kept in-frame beta chains. Each record represents a unique CDR3 protein, reported with the most common genes and DNA among its rows. Recorded for this sample are approximately 700,000 distinct CDR3 sequences; 5.5% to 6.5% of them occurred a single time. The ten largest make up 1.5% to 2% of the sample. Sequenced input: naive T cells sorted from blood. Per the publication, the cell subset or site label means: cells isolated with a human naive T-cell isolation kit. Receptor source: a man aged 18-30 years in good health.

At least ten counts were recorded for this clonotype. The V call is TRBV10-3, the J call TRBJ1-6; 8 bases line up with TRBD1. The trim removed 7 bases at V and 7 bases at J, leaving 6 bases unmatched. The germline gives CDR1 ENHRY, CDR2 SYGVKD. The CDR3 contains 14 residues. The CDR3, as DNA: TGTGCCATCAATGGACAGGGTACGAATTCACCCCTCCACTTT. Its translation: CAINGQGTNSPLHF.

This clonotype came up a few times. This chain connects TRBV2 to TRBJ2-4, with D perhaps matching TRBD2 (6 bases). The CDR3 contains 16 residues. Germline CDR1 is SNHLY and CDR2 is FYNNEI. V was trimmed by 8 bases and J by 0 bases, leaving 17 bases between them. The CDR3 nucleotides read TGTGCCAGCGGAGAAATGGGGGGTTTAGCCAAAAACATTCAGTACTTC. Translating gives CASGEMGGLAKNIQYF.

The chain combines TRBV6-1 with TRBJ2-7; 8 positions match TRBD2. Germline loops: CDR1 MNHNS, CDR2 SASEGT. The junction had 12 bases not matched to a gene; V was cut back by 3 bases and J by 8 bases. This CDR3 region has 15 residues. The CDR3 nucleotides read TGTGCCAGCAGTGACAGTCGGGAGGGCCTTGGGAAGCAGTACGTC. It translates to CASSDSREGLGKQYV.

This clonotype was found many times. The chain combines TRBV6-1 with TRBJ1-1; a weak D match, TRBD1 (5 bases). The germline V gene encodes CDR1 MNHNS and CDR2 SASEGT. Trimming removed 4 bases from V and 4 bases from J, with 13 bases in between. The CDR3 length is 14 residues. For the CDR3, the DNA is TGTGCCAGCAGTGGGGACCTGACGGGCACTGAAGCTTTCTTT. Its protein product is CASSGDLTGTEAFF.

The rearrangement links TRBV4-3 to TRBJ2-1; D is possibly TRBD1 or TRBD2 (6 bases each). In germline, CDR1 is LGHNA, CDR2 YSLEER. V was shortened by 3 bases and J by 5 bases, with 20 bases between the two germline ends. The CDR3 runs 17 residues. The chain's CDR3 is CASSHEPRGRGDNEQFF. For the CDR3, the DNA is TGCGCCAGCAGCCACGAACCCCGAGGAAGGGGGGACAATGAGCAGTTCTTC.

This clonotype was observed a handful of times. The V call is TRBV19, the J call TRBJ2-5, with 9 bases fitting TRBD1. The germline gives CDR1 LNHDA, CDR2 SQIVND (reference sequence). The V segment lost 4 bases and the J segment 5 bases; nucleotides outside the gene matches: 8. The CDR3 length is 15 residues. This CDR3 reads CASSTSGTGMETQYF. CDR3 coding DNA: TGTGCCAGTAGTACCTCCGGGACAGGGATGGAGACCCAGTACTTC.

This clonotype was picked up a small number of times. The genes are TRBV7-2 and TRBJ2-1; 9 nucleotides align to TRBD1. Unmatched junction bases numbered 19, after V lost 5 bases and J lost 11 bases. Germline V lookup: CDR1 SGHTA, CDR2 FQGNSA. The CDR3 extends over 17 amino acids. CDR3 in amino acids: CASSLQQGAPSLVKQFF. In nucleotides, the CDR3 is TGTGCCAGCAGCCTACAACAGGGGGCTCCTAGCTTGGTCAAGCAGTTCTTC.

This clonotype came up a few times. The chain recombines TRBV21-1 with TRBJ1-5; TRBD1 is taken as the D call from the table, unchecked against the DNA. TRBV21-1 is tagged as a pseudogene. CDR3 length equals 17 residues. The CDR3 protein is CASSTRPGQEVSQPQHF. The CDR3 bases are TGTGCCAGCAGCACTCGACCGGGACAGGAGGTCAGTCAGCCCCAGCATTTT.

In this sample, this clonotype turned up a few times. V usage is TRBV27 and J usage is TRBJ2-7; tentatively, D is TRBD1 (6 bases). The length of the CDR3 is 14 residues. Germline V lookup: CDR1 MNHEY, CDR2 SMNVEV (reference sequence). Trimming pared 5 bases from V and 4 bases from J, leaving 15 bases between. The CDR3 protein is CASSTGFGTYEQYF. The CDR3 bases are TGTGCCAGCAGTACAGGGTTCGGAACTTACGAGCAGTACTTC.

In its sample, this clonotype was seen once. The chain recombines TRBV6-1 with TRBJ2-2, with a weak D call TRBD2 (5 bases). V was pared by 3 bases and J by 6 bases, with 17 bases between. The CDR3 is made up of 16 amino acids. Germline assignment: CDR1 MNHNS and CDR2 SASEGT. In nucleotides, the CDR3 is TGTGCCAGCAGTGACACTAGTCCCGTGGTCCCCGGGGAGCTGTTTTTT. Amino acids: CASSDTSPVVPGELFF.

This clonotype was counted many times. Mismatch with germline at one junction end may stem from a read error. V gene TRBV12-3 or TRBV12-4 combines with J gene TRBJ2-1, with 11 bases identical to TRBD2. The CDR3 runs to 15 residues. CDR3 residues: CASVDRLGLAAKQVF. The CDR3, as DNA: TGTGCCAGCGTAGATCGTTTGGGACTAGCGGCCAAACAGGTCTTC.

This clonotype was detected a few times. The chain has TRBV18 and TRBJ2-7; TRBD2 might be the D (6 bases). Germline CDR1 and CDR2: KGHSH and LQKENI. The CDR3 has 15 amino acids. The V end was cut by 0 bases, the J end by 2 bases, with 11 bases between. The CDR3 nucleotides are TGTGCCAGCTCACCACCGCGGGGAAGCCCCTACGAGCAGTACTTC. This codes for CASSPPRGSPYEQYF.

In its sample, this clonotype was seen many times. The rearrangement joins TRBV6-1 to TRBJ2-1; 8 bases agree with TRBD2. The CDR3 totals 15 residues. Trimming removed 4 bases from V and 5 bases from J; junction bases left unmatched: 7. Germline CDR1 is MNHNS and CDR2 is SASEGT. CDR3 DNA: TGTGCCAGCAGTGTTGGGGCTAGCGGGCACAATGAGCAGTTCTTC. Encoded protein: CASSVGASGHNEQFF.

This clonotype was recorded many times. This chain connects TRBV12-3 or TRBV12-4 to TRBJ2-1, with 7 bases identical to TRBD2. The CDR3 spans 15 residues. V dropped 3 bases and J dropped 2; count of bases not matched to a gene: 4. Here the CDR3 reads CASSFLGGAYNEQFF. CDR3 nucleotide sequence: TGTGCCAGCAGTTTTTTGGGGGGGGCCTACAATGAGCAGTTCTTC.